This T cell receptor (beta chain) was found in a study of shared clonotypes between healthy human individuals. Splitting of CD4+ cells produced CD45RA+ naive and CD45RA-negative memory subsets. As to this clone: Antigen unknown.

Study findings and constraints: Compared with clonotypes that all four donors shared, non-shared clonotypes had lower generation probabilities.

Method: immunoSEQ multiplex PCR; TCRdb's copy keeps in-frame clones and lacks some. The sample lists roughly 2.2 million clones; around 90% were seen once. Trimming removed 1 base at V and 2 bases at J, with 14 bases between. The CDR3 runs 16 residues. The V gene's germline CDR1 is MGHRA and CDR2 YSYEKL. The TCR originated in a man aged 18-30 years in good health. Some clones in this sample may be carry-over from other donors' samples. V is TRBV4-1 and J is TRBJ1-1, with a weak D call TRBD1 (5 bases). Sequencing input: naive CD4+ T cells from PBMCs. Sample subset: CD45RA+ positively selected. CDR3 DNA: TGCGCCAGCAGCCAAGTTTTTCAGGGAAGAAACACTGAAGCTTTCTTT. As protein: CASSQVFQGRNTEAFF.